This T cell receptor beta chain was observed in a study of monozygotic twins with inflammatory bowel disease. A remark on this clonotype: Its antigen is currently unknown.

Eight reactions per sample, run separately, yielded cDNA. TCRdb reworked the 5' RACE reads into one entry per CDR3 protein, no DNA. Its listing shows roughly 330,000 distinct CDR3 sequences. Whole-study results and caveats: Distinction of different T cell subtypes was not possible. Patients with IBD had less TCRbeta diversity (inverse Simpson) than their healthy co-twins.

The CDR3 is made up of 13 amino acids. The germline V gene has CDR1 LGHDT and CDR2 YNNKEL (reference sequence). This clonotype originated in a human donor with ulcerative colitis or Crohn's disease, or a healthy co-twin of an affected twin (not recorded which). The chain joins TRBV3-1 to TRBJ1-1. The sample taken for sequencing was blood. The CDR3 sequence: CASSQGHNTEAFF. Variable domain in full (rest from reference TRBV3-1 and TRBJ1-1): DTAVSQTPKYLVTQMGNDKSIKCEQNLGHDTMYWYKQDSKKFLKIMFSYNNKELIINETVPNRFSPKSPDKAHLNLHINSLELGDSAVYFCASSQGHNTEAFFGQGTRLTVV.